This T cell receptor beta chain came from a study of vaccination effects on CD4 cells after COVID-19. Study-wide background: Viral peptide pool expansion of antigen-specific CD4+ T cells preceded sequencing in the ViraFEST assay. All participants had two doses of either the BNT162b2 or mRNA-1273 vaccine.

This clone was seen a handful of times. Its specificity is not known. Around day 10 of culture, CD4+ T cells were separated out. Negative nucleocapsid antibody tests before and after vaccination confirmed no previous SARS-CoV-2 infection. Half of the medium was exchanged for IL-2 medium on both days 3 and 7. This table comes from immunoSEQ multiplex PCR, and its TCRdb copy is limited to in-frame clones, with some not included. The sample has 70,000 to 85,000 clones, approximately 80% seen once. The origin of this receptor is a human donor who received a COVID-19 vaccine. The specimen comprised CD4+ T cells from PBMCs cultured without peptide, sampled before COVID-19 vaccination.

CDR3 in DNA: TGTGCCAGCAGCTTAGCGATCGGACACGGAGAAAAACTGTTTTTT. This encodes CASSLAIGHGEKLFF. The chain is built from TRBV7-9 and TRBJ1-4; TRBD1 is a possible D gene (5 bases). Germline assignment: CDR1 SEHNR and CDR2 FQNEAQ (reference sequence). The CDR3 is 15 amino acids. V lost 0 bases and J 8 bases, leaving 13 bases between the germline ends. The complete variable domain, with remaining parts taken from reference TRBV7-9 and TRBJ1-4, reads DTGVSQNPRHKITKRGQNVTFRCDPISEHNRLYWYRQTLGQGPEFLTYFQNEAQLEKSRLLSDRFSAERPKGSFSTLEIQRTEQGDSAMYLCASSLAIGHGEKLFFGSGTQLSVL.